These 4 T cell receptor beta chains came from one sample sequenced in a study of Graves' ophthalmopathy and Graves' hyperthyroidism. The TCR beta CDR3 regions underwent amplification from RNA transcripts. RT-PCR in the first round used HTBI primers; a second-round multiplex PCR followed. TCRdb used MiXCR to reprocess the multiplex PCR reads, holding one entry per CDR3 protein. The repertoire holds about 180,000 distinct CDR3 sequences, with 30% to 45% as singletons. The material sequenced was peripheral blood. These receptors were obtained from a woman between 35 and 50 years old with Graves' ophthalmopathy.

The chain has TRBV6-2 or TRBV6-3 and TRBJ1-5; tentatively, D is TRBD1 (5 bases). The CDR3 is 15 amino acids. Germline CDR1 is MNHEY and CDR2 is SVGEGT. V lost 2 bases, J lost 9 bases, and 17 bases lay in between. CDR3 sequence: CASSYDGRASVPQHF. CDR3 DNA: TGTGCCAGCAGTTACGATGGCAGGGCGAGTGTGCCCCAGCATTTT.

The chain joins TRBV6-1 to TRBJ1-6; D call uncertain. This CDR3 spans 13 amino acids. In germline, CDR1 is MNHNS, CDR2 SASEGT. V lost 3 bases and J lost 10, with 10 bases in between. The CDR3 loop is CASSDNRGSPLHF. CDR3 in DNA: TGTGCCAGCAGTGACAACCGAGGATCACCCCTCCACTTT.

This rearrangement joins TRBV7-2 to TRBJ1-1; D unresolved. Germline CDR1 is SGHTA and CDR2 is FQGNSA. The CDR3 is 13 residues long. The V and J ends lost 1 base and 11 bases respectively, with 14 bases between them. CDR3 protein: CASSLVVGRKAFF. The CDR3 DNA sequence: TGTGCCAGCAGCTTAGTAGTGGGTCGGAAGGCTTTCTTT.

The chain combines TRBV20-1 with TRBJ2-5, with D hard to call. The V gene lost 1 base and the J gene lost 3 bases, with 3 bases spanning the gap. The CDR3 runs 11 residues. CDR1 is DFQATT and CDR2 is SNEGSKA in the germline V gene (reference sequence). In DNA form, the CDR3 reads TGCAGTGCTAGAGGAGAAGAGACCCAGTACTTC. Amino acid sequence: CSARGEETQYF.